Listed below are T cell receptor beta chains from one sample, sequenced in a study of cytotoxic CD8 clonotypes in ibrutinib-treated CLL. Here immunoSEQ multiplex PCR was the method, and the copy in TCRdb shows in-frame clones only, minus some. The sample consists of some 23,000 clones, roughly two thirds of them appearing once. The material sequenced was PBMCs, taken at disease progression, from a patient treated with ibrutinib. The source of these receptors is a human donor with chronic lymphocytic leukemia. Each CDR3 is given with its conserved first and last residue. Each record gives: clone size, D gene, V gene, J gene, CDR3 protein, CDR3 DNA. D genes are given only for firm matches. Size tells how often a clone was seen (once, few, many) or the class of an expanded clone, and some rows leave it out.

-	-	TRBV4-1	TRBJ1-4	CASSQVGLNEKLFF	TGCGCCAGCAGCCAAGTCGGTCTTAATGAAAAACTGTTTTTT
once	-	TRBV4-3	TRBJ2-5	CASSPLAGEQETQYF	TGCGCCAGCAGCCCACTAGCTGGGGAGCAAGAGACCCAGTACTTC
-	-	TRBV7-3	TRBJ2-2	CASSLGFGELFF	TGTGCCAGCAGCCTAGGGTTCGGGGAGCTGTTTTTT
few	-	TRBV10-3	TRBJ1-6	CASGLREVDSPLHF	TGTGCCAGCGGGTTAAGGGAGGTGGATTCACCCCTCCACTTT
-	-	TRBV11-3	TRBJ2-3	CASSLDRVPDTQYF	TGTGCCAGCAGCTTAGATAGGGTTCCAGATACGCAGTATTTT
-	TRBD1	TRBV19	TRBJ1-1	CASSSLGQGFTEAFF	TGTGCCAGTAGTAGTCTTGGACAGGGGTTCACTGAAGCTTTCTTT
-	-	TRBV6-5	TRBJ1-5	CASSPGQSGQPQHF	TGTGCCAGCAGCCCCGGACAATCAGGCCAGCCCCAGCATTTT
once	TRBD1	TRBV2	TRBJ1-5	CASRGDRVDNQPQHF	TGTGCCAGCAGAGGGGACAGGGTGGACAATCAGCCCCAGCATTTT
-	-	TRBV19	TRBJ1-1	CASQDTFKNTEAFF	TGTGCCAGTCAAGACACATTTAAGAACACTGAAGCTTTCTTT
-	-	TRBV11-2	TRBJ1-2	CASSFSGSFPPGDYGYTF	TGTGCCAGCAGCTTCTCGGGTTCGTTTCCTCCTGGGGACTATGGCTACACCTTC
-	-	TRBV5-4	TRBJ1-2	CASSATSTGANYGYTF	TGTGCCAGCAGCGCCACTTCTACGGGAGCTAACTATGGCTACACCTTC
few	TRBD1	TRBV19	TRBJ1-2	CASSLSGTGPFYGYTF	TGTGCCAGTAGTCTCTCCGGGACAGGCCCCTTCTATGGCTACACCTTC
-	TRBD1	TRBV7-9	TRBJ2-3	CASSTWTGEVTDTQYF	TGTGCCAGCAGCACTTGGACAGGGGAGGTAACAGATACGCAGTATTTT
-	-	TRBV10-3	TRBJ1-6	CAISGPSENSPLHF	TGTGCCATCAGTGGCCCCTCGGAGAATTCACCCCTCCACTTT
-	-	TRBV5-4	TRBJ1-2	CASSPLTESNYGYTF	TGTGCCAGCAGCCCCTTAACAGAAAGCAACTATGGCTACACCTTC
-	TRBD1	TRBV19	TRBJ1-1	CASSPEDRGTEAFF	TGTGCCAGTAGTCCAGAGGACAGGGGCACTGAAGCTTTCTTT
few	-	TRBV4-1	TRBJ1-4	CASSQGGRGNEKLFF	TGCGCCAGCAGCCAAGGGGGCCGAGGGAATGAAAAACTGTTTTTT
-	-	TRBV9	TRBJ2-7	CASSPPRAYEQYF	TGTGCCAGCAGCCCACCGCGAGCCTACGAGCAGTACTTC
-	-	TRBV27	TRBJ2-1	CASSFGPGDEQFF	TGTGCCAGCAGTTTCGGCCCTGGGGATGAGCAGTTCTTC
few	-	TRBV7-9	TRBJ2-7	CASSLEGSSYEQYF	TGTGCCAGCAGCTTAGAGGGCAGCTCCTACGAGCAGTACTTC